One sample yielded the 18 T cell receptor beta chains listed below, sequenced in a study of blood T cells in healthy people across ages. With a J-beta primer mix and a sample-barcoded 5' primer, a second PCR ran roughly 7 to 11 cycles. One entry per CDR3 protein, called by TCRdb with MiXCR from the 5' RACE reads. The sample holds some 700,000 distinct CDR3 sequences, approximately 21% seen once. Material for sequencing was blood. These receptors all stem from an older man in good health.

This clonotype has a handful of counts. The V and J genes are TRBV27 and TRBJ2-5; the D call may be TRBD1 or TRBD2 (5 bases each). The germline V gene has CDR1 MNHEY and CDR2 SMNVEV (reference sequence). The V and J ends lost 5 bases and 4 bases respectively, with 14 bases between them. This CDR3 is 14 amino acids long. The CDR3 DNA reads TGTGCCAGCAGTCCCTGGGGGTCCGGAGAGACCCAGTACTTC. As protein: CASSPWGSGETQYF.

This clonotype occurred once. The J gene is TRBJ2-5, the V gene TRBV7-2, with TRBD2 identical over 8 bases. CDR1 and CDR2 (germline): SGHTA, FQGNSA. The V and J ends lost 2 bases and 5 bases, in that order; junction bases with no gene match: 4. The CDR3 covers 14 residues. CDR3 amino acids: CASSLYSGTETQYF. CDR3 bases: TGTGCCAGCAGCTTATATAGCGGGACTGAGACCCAGTACTTC.

The chain links TRBV7-9 to TRBJ1-1; D gene unclear. This CDR3 has 12 residues. Per the germline V gene, CDR1 is SEHNR and CDR2 is FQNEAQ (reference sequence). V lost 2 bases, J lost 11 bases, and 12 bases lay in between. This chain's CDR3 is CASSLIGVGAFF. The CDR3 DNA reads TGTGCCAGCAGCTTAATCGGGGTTGGTGCTTTCTTT.

The genes are TRBV3-1 and TRBJ2-3; D not certain. CDR3 length equals 18 residues. Trimming removed 0 bases at V and 5 bases at J, with 21 bases between. Germline lookup yields CDR1 LGHDT and CDR2 YNNKEL (reference sequence). CDR3 coding DNA: TGTGCCAGCAGCCAAGAGCCCCGCCTAGTGGGTATGGGAGATACGCAGTATTTT. Amino acid sequence: CASSQEPRLVGMGDTQYF.

This clonotype was counted between two and nine times. The V and J genes are TRBV30 and TRBJ1-1, with 8 nucleotides matching TRBD1. CDR3 length: 14 amino acids. Trimming took 0 bases from V and 10 from J; bases not matched to a gene: 10. Germline V gives CDR1 GTSNPN, CDR2 SVGIG (reference sequence). The CDR3 is CAWSVLHRGAGAFF. Written as DNA, the CDR3 is TGTGCCTGGAGTGTCCTCCACAGGGGGGCTGGAGCTTTCTTT.

The rearrangement uses TRBV20-1 and TRBJ2-5; D call uncertain. Trimming removed 4 bases at V and 9 bases at J, with 18 bases between. CDR1 is DFQATT and CDR2 is SNEGSKA in the germline V gene (reference sequence). The CDR3 consists of 13 residues. DNA of the CDR3: TGCAGTGCTACACCTTACTACCAAGACGCCCAGTACTTC. Its protein product is CSATPYYQDAQYF.

In this sample, this clonotype turned up a few times. Compared with germline, one end of the junction differs, possibly owing to a read error. V is TRBV4-1 and J is TRBJ2-2, with 10 bases that match TRBD1. The CDR3 length is 19 residues. Germline CDR1 and CDR2: MGHRA and YSYEKL. This chain's CDR3 is CASSHRGQGTYANTGELFF. CDR3 nucleotides: TGCGCCAGCAGCCACCGGGGACAGGGGACTTACGCGAACACCGGAGAGCTGTTTTTT.

This clonotype was picked up a small number of times. The chain couples TRBV6-5 to TRBJ1-3; 7 bases are a match to TRBD1. Unmatched junction bases numbered 7, after V lost 5 bases and J lost 0 bases. Germline CDR1 reads MNHEY; CDR2 reads SVGAGI. The CDR3 is 16 amino acids. DNA for the CDR3: TGTGCCAGCAGTACCGGACAGGAGTTCTCTGGAAACACCATATATTTT. Protein sequence: CASSTGQEFSGNTIYF.

In its sample, this clonotype was seen a few times. The chain uses TRBV7-2 and TRBJ1-1, with D uncertain. V was clipped by 3 bases and J by 3 bases, with 8 bases between them. The CDR3 contains 13 residues. CDR1 is SGHTA, CDR2 FQGNSA, per germline. The CDR3, as DNA: TGTGCCAGCAGCTTGGGCCTGGACACTGAAGCTTTCTTT. Amino acid sequence: CASSLGLDTEAFF.

This clonotype was seen ten or more times. The chain links TRBV28 to TRBJ1-4; no firm D call. The CDR3 extends over 14 amino acids. CDR1 is MDHEN and CDR2 is SYDVKM in the germline V gene. V gave up 2 bases and J gave up 8 bases, with 12 bases separating them. The CDR3 loop reads CASSLRRIGEKLFF. CDR3 coding DNA: TGTGCCAGCAGTTTACGGAGAATAGGGGAAAAACTGTTTTTT.

This clonotype was counted only a few times. V is TRBV10-2 and J is TRBJ2-3, with 12 nucleotides matching TRBD2. This CDR3 has 15 residues. In germline, CDR1 is WSHSY, CDR2 SAAADI. V lost 7 bases, J lost 5 bases, and 7 bases stayed unmatched. DNA of the CDR3: TGCGCCAGCACAGAACTAGCGGGGGGCCGAGATACGCAGTATTTT. Protein: CASTELAGGRDTQYF.

The chain is built from TRBV12-3 or TRBV12-4 and TRBJ1-4, with 8 bases that match TRBD1. The trim removed 6 bases at V and 7 bases at J, leaving 7 bases unmatched. CDR3 length equals 14 residues. CDR3 sequence: CASSGQGLPEKLFF. DNA of the CDR3: TGTGCCAGCAGCGGACAGGGATTACCTGAAAAACTGTTTTTT.

V gene TRBV7-2 combines with J gene TRBJ2-1; 10 nucleotides line up with TRBD2. This CDR3 region has 17 residues. Trimming at V came to 3 bases and at J to 4 bases, leaving 9 bases not matched to a gene. Germline V gene data show CDR1 as SGHTA and CDR2 as FQGNSA. CDR3 in amino acids: CASSFLRTSGRYNEQFF. The CDR3 DNA follows: TGTGCCAGCAGCTTTCTCCGGACTAGCGGAAGATACAATGAGCAGTTCTTC.

This clonotype was seen many times. This sequence joins TRBV7-9 and TRBJ2-5, with TRBD1 identical over 7 bases. The CDR3 runs 14 residues. Trimming took 2 bases from V and 1 from J; bases not matched to a gene: 1. Looked up from germline, CDR1 is SEHNR and CDR2 is FQNEAQ (reference sequence). The CDR3 loop is CASSLTGVQETQYF. Written as DNA, the CDR3 is TGTGCCAGCAGCTTAACAGGGGTCCAAGAGACCCAGTACTTC.

This clonotype was counted a few times. The V and J genes are TRBV7-9 and TRBJ1-4, with D maybe TRBD1 (5 bases). V was trimmed by 5 bases and J by 5 bases, leaving 18 bases between them. The CDR3 totals 16 residues. Germline V gene lookup returns CDR1 SEHNR and CDR2 FQNEAQ (reference sequence). The CDR3 spells CASSPGTIRLNEKLFF. CDR3 DNA: TGTGCCAGCAGCCCCGGGACTATTCGGCTAAATGAAAAACTGTTTTTT.

This clonotype was detected only a few times. The chain uses TRBV7-2 and TRBJ2-1, with no clear D. The V end lost 1 base, the J end lost 1 base, and 11 bases lay between the germline ends. This CDR3 spans 16 amino acids. Germline V gene sequence: CDR1 SGHTA, CDR2 FQGNSA. In nucleotides, the CDR3 is TGTGCCAGCAGCTTAGGTCCCGACCTTTCCTACAATGAGCAGTTCTTC. It specifies CASSLGPDLSYNEQFF.

The rearrangement uses TRBV6-5 and TRBJ1-5, with 8 bases matching TRBD1. This CDR3 has 13 residues. J lost 6 bases, V lost 6 bases, and 4 bases had no gene match. The germline V gene has CDR1 MNHEY and CDR2 SVGAGI. This CDR3 is CASRQGAGQPQHF. The CDR3 nucleotides read TGTGCCAGCAGGCAGGGGGCCGGTCAGCCCCAGCATTTT.

This clonotype was recorded at least ten times. The chain recombines TRBV19 with TRBJ2-1, with 7 bases identical to TRBD2. CDR3 size: 15 residues. CDR1 is LNHDA, CDR2 SQIVND, per germline (reference sequence). Trimming cost V 3 bases and J 6 bases; bases outside gene matches: 8. The CDR3 loop reads CASSIVLAAFNEQFF. DNA of the CDR3: TGTGCCAGTAGTATCGTTCTAGCGGCCTTCAATGAGCAGTTCTTC. The variable domain in full, with the rest retrieved from reference TRBV19 and TRBJ2-1, is DGGITQSPKYLFRKEGQNVTLSCEQNLNHDAMYWYRQDPGQGLRLIYYSQIVNDFQKGDIAEGYSVSREKKESFPLTVTSAQKNPTAFYLCASSIVLAAFNEQFFGPGTRLTVL.